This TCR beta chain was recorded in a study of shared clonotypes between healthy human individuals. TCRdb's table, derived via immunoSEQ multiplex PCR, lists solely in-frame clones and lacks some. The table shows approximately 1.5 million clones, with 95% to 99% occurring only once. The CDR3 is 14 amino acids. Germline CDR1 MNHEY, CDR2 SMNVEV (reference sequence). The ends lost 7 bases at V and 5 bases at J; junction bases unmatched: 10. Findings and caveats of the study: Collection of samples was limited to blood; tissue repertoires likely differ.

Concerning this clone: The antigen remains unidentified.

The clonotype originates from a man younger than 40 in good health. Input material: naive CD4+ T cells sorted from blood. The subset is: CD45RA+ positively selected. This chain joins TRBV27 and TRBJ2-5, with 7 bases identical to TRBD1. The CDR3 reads CASTKTGKGETQYF. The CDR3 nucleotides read TGTGCCAGCACCAAGACAGGGAAGGGTGAGACCCAGTACTTC.